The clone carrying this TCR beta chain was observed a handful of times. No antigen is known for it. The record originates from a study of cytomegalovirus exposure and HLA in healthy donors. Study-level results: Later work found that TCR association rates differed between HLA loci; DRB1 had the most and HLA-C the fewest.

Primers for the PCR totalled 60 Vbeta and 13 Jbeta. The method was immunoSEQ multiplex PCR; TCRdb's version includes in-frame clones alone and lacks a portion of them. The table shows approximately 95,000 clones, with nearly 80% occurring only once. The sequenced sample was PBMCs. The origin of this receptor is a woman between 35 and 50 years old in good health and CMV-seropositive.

The CDR3 DNA reads as TGCGCCAGCAGCTTTCCCGCGGGAGGGCTTAGAGATACGCAGTATTTT. Translating gives CASSFPAGGLRDTQYF. The J gene is TRBJ2-3, the V gene TRBV5-1; 9 nucleotides line up with TRBD2. This CDR3 comprises 16 residues. CDR1 SGHRS and CDR2 YFSETQ come from the germline V gene. With V trimmed by 2 bases and J by 5 bases, 9 bases remained unmatched.